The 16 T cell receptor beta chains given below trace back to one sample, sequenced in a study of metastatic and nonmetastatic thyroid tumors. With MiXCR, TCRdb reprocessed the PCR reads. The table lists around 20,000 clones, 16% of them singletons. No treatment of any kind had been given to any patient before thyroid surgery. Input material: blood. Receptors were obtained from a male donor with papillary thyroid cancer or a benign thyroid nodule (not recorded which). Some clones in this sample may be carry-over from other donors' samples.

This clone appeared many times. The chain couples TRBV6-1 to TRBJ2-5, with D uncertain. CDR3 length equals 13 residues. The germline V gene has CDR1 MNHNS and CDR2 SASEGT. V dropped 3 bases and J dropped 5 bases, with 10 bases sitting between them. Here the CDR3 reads CASSDLQSETQYF. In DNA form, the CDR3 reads TGTGCCAGCAGTGATCTACAGTCGGAGACCCAGTACTTC.

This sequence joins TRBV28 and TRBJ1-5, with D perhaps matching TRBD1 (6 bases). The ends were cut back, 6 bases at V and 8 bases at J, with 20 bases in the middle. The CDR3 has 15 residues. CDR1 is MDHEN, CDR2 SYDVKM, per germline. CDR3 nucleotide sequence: TGTGCCAGCAGCAGAGGGGGTACAGGGTCAGAGCCCCAGCATTTT. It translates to CASSRGGTGSEPQHF.

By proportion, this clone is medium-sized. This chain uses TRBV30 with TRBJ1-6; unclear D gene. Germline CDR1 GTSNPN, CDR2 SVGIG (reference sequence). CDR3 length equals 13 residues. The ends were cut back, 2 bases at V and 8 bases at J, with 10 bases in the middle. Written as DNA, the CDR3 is TGTGCCTGGAGTTTAGGTATTGATTCACCCCTCCACTTT. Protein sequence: CAWSLGIDSPLHF.

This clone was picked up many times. The CDR3 sequence is CATRGLAEDDEQFF. Here the CDR3 DNA reads TGTGCCACCCGGGGACTAGCGGAAGATGATGAGCAGTTCTTC. The V gene is TRBV24-1, the J gene TRBJ2-1; 11 nucleotides match TRBD2. Germline assignment: CDR1 KGHDR and CDR2 SFDVKD. V lost 9 bases to trimming and J lost 8 bases; unmatched junction nucleotides: 8. This CDR3 contains 14 residues.

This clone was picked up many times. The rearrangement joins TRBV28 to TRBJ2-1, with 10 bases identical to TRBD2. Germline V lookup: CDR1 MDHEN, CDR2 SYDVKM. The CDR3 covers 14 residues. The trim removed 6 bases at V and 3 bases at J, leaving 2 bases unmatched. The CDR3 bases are TGTGCCAGCAGGCTAGCGGGAGTCTACAATGAGCAGTTCTTC. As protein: CASRLAGVYNEQFF.

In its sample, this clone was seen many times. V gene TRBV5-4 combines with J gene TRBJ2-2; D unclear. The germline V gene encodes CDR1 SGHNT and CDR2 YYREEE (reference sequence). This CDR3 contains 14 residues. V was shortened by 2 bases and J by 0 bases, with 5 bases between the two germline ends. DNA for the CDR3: TGTGCCAGCAGCTTAGGTGCGAACACCGGGGAGCTGTTTTTT. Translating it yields CASSLGANTGELFF. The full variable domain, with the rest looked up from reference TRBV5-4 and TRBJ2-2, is ETGVTQSPTHLIKTRGQQVTLRCSSQSGHNTVSWYQQALGQGPQFIFQYYREEENGRGNFPPRFSGLQFPNYSSELNVNALELDDSALYLCASSLGANTGELFFGEGSRLTVL.

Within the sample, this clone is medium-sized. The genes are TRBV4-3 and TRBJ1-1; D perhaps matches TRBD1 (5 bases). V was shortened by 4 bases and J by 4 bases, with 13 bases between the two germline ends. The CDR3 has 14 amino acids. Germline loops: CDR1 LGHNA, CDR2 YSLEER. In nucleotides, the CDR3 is TGCGCCAGCAGCCGGGGGGATTTGGGCACTGAAGCTTTCTTT. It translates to CASSRGDLGTEAFF.

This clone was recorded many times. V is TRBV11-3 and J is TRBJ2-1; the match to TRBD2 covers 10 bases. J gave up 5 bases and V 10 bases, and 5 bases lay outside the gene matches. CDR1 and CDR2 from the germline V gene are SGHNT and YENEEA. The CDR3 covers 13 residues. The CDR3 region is CAISGLADNEQFF. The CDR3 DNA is TGTGCCATCTCAGGACTAGCGGACAATGAGCAGTTCTTC.

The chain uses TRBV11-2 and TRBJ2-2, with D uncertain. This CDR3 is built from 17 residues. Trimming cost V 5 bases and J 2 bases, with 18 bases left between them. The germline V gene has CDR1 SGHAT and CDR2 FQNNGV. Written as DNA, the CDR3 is TGTGCCAGCAGCCCTAGGTCTACCGTTACTAACACCGGGGAGCTGTTTTTT. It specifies CASSPRSTVTNTGELFF.

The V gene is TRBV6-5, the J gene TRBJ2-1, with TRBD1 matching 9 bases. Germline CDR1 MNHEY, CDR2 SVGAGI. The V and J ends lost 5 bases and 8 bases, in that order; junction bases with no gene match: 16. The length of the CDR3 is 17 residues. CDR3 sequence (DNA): TGTGCCAGCAGTCTAACAAGAGGGACAGGGTTTTACCATGAGCAGTTCTTC. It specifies CASSLTRGTGFYHEQFF.

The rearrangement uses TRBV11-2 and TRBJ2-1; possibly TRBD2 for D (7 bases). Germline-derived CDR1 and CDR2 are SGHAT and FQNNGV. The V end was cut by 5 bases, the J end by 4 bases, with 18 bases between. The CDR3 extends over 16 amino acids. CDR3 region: CASSPGEGGVYNEQFF. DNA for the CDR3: TGTGCCAGCAGCCCAGGGGAGGGAGGGGTTTACAATGAGCAGTTCTTC.

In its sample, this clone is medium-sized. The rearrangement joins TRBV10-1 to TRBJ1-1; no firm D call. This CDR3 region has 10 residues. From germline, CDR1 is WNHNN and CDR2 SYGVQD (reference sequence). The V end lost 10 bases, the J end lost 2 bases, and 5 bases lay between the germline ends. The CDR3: CATPNTEAFF. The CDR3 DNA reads TGCGCCACCCCAAACACTGAAGCTTTCTTT.

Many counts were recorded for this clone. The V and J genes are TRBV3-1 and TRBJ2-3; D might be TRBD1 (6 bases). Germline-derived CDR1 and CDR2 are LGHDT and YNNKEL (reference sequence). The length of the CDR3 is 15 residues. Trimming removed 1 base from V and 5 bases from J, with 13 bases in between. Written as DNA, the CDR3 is TGTGCCAGCAGCCAAGCAGGGGAAGCGGTAGATACGCAGTATTTT. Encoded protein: CASSQAGEAVDTQYF.

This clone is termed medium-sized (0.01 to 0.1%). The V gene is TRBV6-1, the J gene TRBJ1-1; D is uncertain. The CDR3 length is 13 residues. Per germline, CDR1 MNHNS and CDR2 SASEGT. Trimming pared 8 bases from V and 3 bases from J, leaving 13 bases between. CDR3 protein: CASQVFGYTEAFF. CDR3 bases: TGTGCCAGCCAAGTCTTCGGGTACACTGAAGCTTTCTTT.

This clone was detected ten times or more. The CDR3 reads CASSLDFSAGELFF. CDR3 DNA: TGTGCCAGCAGTTTAGACTTCTCGGCCGGGGAGCTGTTTTTT. The chain has TRBV28 and TRBJ2-2; D unresolved. Looked up from germline, CDR1 is MDHEN and CDR2 is SYDVKM. The length of the CDR3 is 14 residues. With 2 bases removed from V and 6 bases from J, the gap between germline ends came to 10 bases.

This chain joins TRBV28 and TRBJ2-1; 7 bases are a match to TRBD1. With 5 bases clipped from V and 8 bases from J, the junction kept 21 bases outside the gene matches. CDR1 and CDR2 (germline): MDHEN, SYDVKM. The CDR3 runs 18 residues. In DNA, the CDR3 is TGTGCCAGCAGTAAGCTCTGGGACAGCTCCACCCTCGCCCATGAGCAGTTCTTC. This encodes CASSKLWDSSTLAHEQFF. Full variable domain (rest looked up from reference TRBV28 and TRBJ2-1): DVKVTQSSRYLVKRTGEKVFLECVQDMDHENMFWYRQDPGLGLRLIYFSYDVKMKEKGDIPEGYSVSREKKERFSLILESASTNQTSMYLCASSKLWDSSTLAHEQFFGPGTRLTVL.